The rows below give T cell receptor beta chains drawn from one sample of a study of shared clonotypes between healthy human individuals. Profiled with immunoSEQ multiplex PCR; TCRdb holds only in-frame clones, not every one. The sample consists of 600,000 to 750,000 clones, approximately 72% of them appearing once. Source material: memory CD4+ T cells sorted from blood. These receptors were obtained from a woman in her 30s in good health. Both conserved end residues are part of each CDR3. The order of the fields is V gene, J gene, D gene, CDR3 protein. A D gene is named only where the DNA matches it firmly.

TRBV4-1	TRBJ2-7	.	CASSQDPGEQYF
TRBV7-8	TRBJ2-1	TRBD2	CASSKLAGAYNEQFF
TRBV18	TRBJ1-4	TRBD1	CASSPPTGGTGKLFF
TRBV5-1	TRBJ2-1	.	CASSLGGLYNEQFF
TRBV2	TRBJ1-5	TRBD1	CASSPGTGDQPQHF
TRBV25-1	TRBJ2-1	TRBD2	CASSDSSGDHYSYNEQFF
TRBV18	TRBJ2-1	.	CASSPEINNEQFF
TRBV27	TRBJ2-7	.	CASSSLDSYEQYF
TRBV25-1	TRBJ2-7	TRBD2	CASSEGLAAYEQYF
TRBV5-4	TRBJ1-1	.	CASSLNAEAFF
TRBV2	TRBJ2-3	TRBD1	CASSRDRPRDTDTQYF
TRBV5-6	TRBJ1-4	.	CASSLSVGAREKLFF
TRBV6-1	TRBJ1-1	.	CASSAQTNTEAFF
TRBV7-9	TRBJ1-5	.	CASSLSVVPPWPQHF
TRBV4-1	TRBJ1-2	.	CASNDAGAVNYGYTF
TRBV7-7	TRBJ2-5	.	CASSQSSGVETQYF
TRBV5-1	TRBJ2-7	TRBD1	CASSWSQGVGYEQYF
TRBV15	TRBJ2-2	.	CATSRTARANTGELFF
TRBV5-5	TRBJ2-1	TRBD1	CASSHHGQGRSDEQFF
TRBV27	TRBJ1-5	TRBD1	CASSPDRVFQPQHF
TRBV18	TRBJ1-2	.	CASSPQGVRANYGYTF
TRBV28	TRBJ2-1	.	CASSVADGVNEQFF
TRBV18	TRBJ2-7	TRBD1	CASSPPSGTGNYEQYF
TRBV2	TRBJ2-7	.	CASGRDSSYEQYF
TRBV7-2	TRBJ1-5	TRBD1	CASSKRQGGFSNQPQHF
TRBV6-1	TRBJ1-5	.	CASRSIGSGNQPQHF
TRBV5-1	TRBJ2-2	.	CASSLYNAPTGELFF
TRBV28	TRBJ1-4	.	CASSFRGPGALEKLFF
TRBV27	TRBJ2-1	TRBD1	CASSLFLREGQGTYEQFF
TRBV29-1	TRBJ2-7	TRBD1	CSVGRTGAHEQYF
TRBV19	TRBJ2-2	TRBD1	CASRGQGYTGELFF
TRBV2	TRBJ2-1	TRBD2	CASSGTLGPGGNEQFF
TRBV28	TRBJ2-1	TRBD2	CASFSQLAGGYNEQFF